Sequencing of this TCR beta chain was carried out in a study of T-cell reconstitution after alpha-beta-depleted transplantation in children. The CDR3 is 14 residues long. The germline V and J ends were trimmed by 6 bases and 8 bases, with 19 bases remaining between them. Unique molecular identifiers were incorporated when the TCRbeta library was constructed. TCRdb ran MiXCR on the PCR reads and lists one entry per CDR3 protein. The sample consists of roughly 170,000 distinct CDR3 sequences, approximately 7% of them appearing once. This clonotype came up many times. This material consisted of PBMCs from the stem cell graft donor, taken from the stem cell graft. This chain connects TRBV12-3 or TRBV12-4 to TRBJ1-2; the D gene is possibly TRBD1 (5 bases). This sequence originates from a human donor who donated a stem cell graft to a child with Wiskott-Aldrich syndrome. As DNA, the CDR3 is TGTGCCAGCAGCGCCAAGGGGCTGGGTTGGGGCTACACCTTC. As protein: CASSAKGLGWGYTF.